Here is one T cell receptor (beta chain) with its context. Its antigen is unknown. The sample is drawn from a study of shared clonotypes between healthy human individuals. Points from the study as a whole: Clonotype sharing among donors likely depends on sequencing depth.

The trim removed 4 bases at V and 2 bases at J, leaving 8 bases unmatched. Germline assignment: CDR1 SGHAT and CDR2 FQNNGV. The CDR3 consists of 16 residues. CD8 memory combined CD45RO+ cells with CCR7-negative CD45RA+ TemRA cells. Sequenced by immunoSEQ multiplex PCR; TCRdb stores in-frame clones only, minus some. In the table there are hundreds of thousands of clones, roughly 96% of which are singletons. Material for sequencing was memory CD8+ T cells sorted from blood. Subset here: CD45RO+ cells pooled with CCR7-negative TemRA cells. The chain couples TRBV11-2 to TRBJ2-1, with TRBD2 matching 7 bases. The clonotype comes from a man between 25 and 39 years old in good health. The CDR3 reads CASSSPTSAAYNEQFF. The CDR3 DNA reads as TGTGCCAGCAGCTCCCCAACTAGCGCCGCCTACAATGAGCAGTTCTTC.